These 4 T cell receptor beta chains were sequenced from one sample in a study of memory CD4+ T cells and cytomegalovirus serostatus. The method was immunoSEQ multiplex PCR; TCRdb's version includes in-frame clones alone and lacks a portion of them. The repertoire holds around 99,000 clones, with roughly 80% as singletons. Single viable CD3+CD4+CD8-CD45RO+ cells were sorted as the memory CD4+ T cells. Sequencing was carried out using memory CD4+ T cells from blood. These receptors originate from an adult in good health and CMV-seropositive.

V usage is TRBV7-9 and J usage is TRBJ1-1; 9 bases agree with TRBD1. Looked up from germline, CDR1 is SEHNR and CDR2 is FQNEAQ (reference sequence). J was trimmed by 10 bases and V by 0 bases; bases with no gene match: 9. CDR3 length equals 15 residues. CDR3 nucleotides: TGTGCCAGCAGCTTAGCGCCCGGGACAGGGATTCCAGCTTTCTTT. Translating gives CASSLAPGTGIPAFF.

The chain joins TRBV7-2 to TRBJ2-1; TRBD1 matches at 7 bases. V was clipped by 4 bases and J by 10 bases; unmatched bases: 10. This CDR3 spans 14 amino acids. CDR1 and CDR2 from the germline V gene are SGHTA and FQGNSA. The CDR3 DNA is TGTGCCAGCAGCTCCCTGGACAGGTCGGGCGAGCAGTTCTTC. Amino acids: CASSSLDRSGEQFF.

This chain links TRBV18 with TRBJ1-5; a weak D match, TRBD1 (5 bases). The CDR3 runs 14 residues. The germline V gene has CDR1 KGHSH and CDR2 LQKENI. Trimming left V 6 bases short and J 5 bases short, with 14 bases between. The CDR3 is CASSGSGTHQPQHF. DNA for the CDR3: TGTGCCAGCTCGGGCTCAGGGACTCATCAGCCCCAGCATTTT.

The genes are TRBV28 and TRBJ2-1, with a tentative D call TRBD2 (6 bases). Trimming took 7 bases from V and 6 from J, leaving 22 bases between them. The CDR3 consists of 16 residues. Germline CDR1 reads MDHEN; CDR2 reads SYDVKM. CDR3: CASIRQVGTPSNEQFF. The CDR3 bases are TGTGCCAGCATTCGCCAGGTCGGGACTCCCAGCAATGAGCAGTTCTTC.